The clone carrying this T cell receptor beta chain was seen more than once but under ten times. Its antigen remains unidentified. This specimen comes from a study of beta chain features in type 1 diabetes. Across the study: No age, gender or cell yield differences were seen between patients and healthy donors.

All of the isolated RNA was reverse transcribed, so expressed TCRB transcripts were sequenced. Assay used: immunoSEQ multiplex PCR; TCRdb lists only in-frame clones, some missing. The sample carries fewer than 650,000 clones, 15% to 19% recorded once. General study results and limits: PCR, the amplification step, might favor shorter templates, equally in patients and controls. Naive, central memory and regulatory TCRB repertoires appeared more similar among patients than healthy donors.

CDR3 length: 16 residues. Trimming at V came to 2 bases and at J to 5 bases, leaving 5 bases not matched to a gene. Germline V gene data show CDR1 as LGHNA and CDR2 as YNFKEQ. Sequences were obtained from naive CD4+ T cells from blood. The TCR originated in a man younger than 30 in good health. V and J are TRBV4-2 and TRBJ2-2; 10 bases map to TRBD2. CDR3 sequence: CASSQRASGSTGELFF. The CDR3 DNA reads TGTGCCAGCAGCCAAAGGGCTAGCGGGAGTACCGGGGAGCTGTTTTTT.